The 15 T cell receptor beta chains given below trace back to one sample, sequenced in a study of shared clonotypes between healthy human individuals. Clones were sequenced by immunoSEQ multiplex PCR, and TCRdb holds only the in-frame ones, with some missing. The repertoire consists of 1 million to 1.2 million clones, with approximately 80% occurring once and the leading ten covering roughly 0.9%. The specimen sequenced was memory CD4+ T cells from PBMCs. Stated subset: CD45RA-negative fraction. These receptors were taken from a young man in good health. Some clones in this sample may be carry-over from other donors' samples.

This clone has only a few counts. A read error likely explains this, since a far larger clone differs by one base. The chain links TRBV7-9 to TRBJ1-1; D is unresolved. This CDR3 has 13 residues. The V end lost 5 bases, the J end lost 1 base, and 8 bases lay between the germline ends. Germline assignment: CDR1 SEHNR and CDR2 FQNEAQ (reference sequence). CDR3 amino acids: CASSQHWNTEAFF. The DNA of the CDR3 is TGTGCCAGCAGCCAACACTGGAACACTGAAGCTTTCTTT.

This clone showed up just once. This sequence joins TRBV6-1 and TRBJ2-3, with a possible D match to TRBD2 (5 bases). Germline loops: CDR1 MNHNS, CDR2 SASEGT. The CDR3 is 14 amino acids. V shed 5 bases and J shed 7 bases, with 16 bases lying between them. This CDR3 is CASSTPATGNTQYF. The DNA for the CDR3 is TGTGCCAGCAGTACCCCCGCGACCGGGAATACGCAGTATTTT.

This chain joins TRBV30 and TRBJ1-1, with D hard to call. Germline CDR1 reads GTSNPN; CDR2 reads SVGIG (reference sequence). This CDR3 region has 10 residues. Trimming took off 8 bases at V and 7 bases at J, with 11 bases between the two ends. Here the CDR3 DNA reads TGTGCCCCTCTAATTATTGAAGCTTTCTTT. It translates to CAPLIIEAFF.

This clone was detected a few times. The chain combines TRBV2 with TRBJ2-5; perhaps TRBD2 as D (7 bases). Germline V CDR1 and CDR2: SNHLY, FYNNEI. CDR3 length equals 12 residues. Trimming shortened V by 9 bases and J by 4 bases, and 12 bases separated the two germline ends. CDR3 bases: TGTGCCAGTGGAGGGGGGGGAGAGACCCAGTACTTC. As protein: CASGGGGETQYF.

V and J are TRBV13 and TRBJ2-7, with TRBD2 matching over 7 bases. There are 15 residues in the CDR3. Germline CDR1 is PRHDT and CDR2 is FYEKMQ (reference sequence). The J segment lost 0 bases and the V segment lost 5 bases, leaving 7 bases of the junction unmatched. The CDR3 spells CASSHTKRGSYEQYF. CDR3 bases: TGTGCCAGCAGCCACACTAAGCGGGGCTCCTACGAGCAGTACTTC.

This clone showed up just once. The chain has TRBV7-3 and TRBJ2-1, with D possibly being TRBD1 or TRBD2 (6 bases each). This CDR3 region has 15 residues. CDR1 and CDR2 from the germline V gene are SGHTA and FQGTGA. Deletions cut 1 base from V and 6 bases from J, with 13 bases between. The CDR3 region is CASSLNGRGGNEQFF. The CDR3 DNA reads as TGTGCCAGCAGCTTAAACGGGAGAGGGGGCAATGAGCAGTTCTTC.

This rearrangement joins TRBV10-3 to TRBJ1-2; 12 bases match TRBD1. Germline V gene lookup returns CDR1 ENHRY and CDR2 SYGVKD. V was clipped by 11 bases and J by 5 bases; unmatched bases: 15. This CDR3 spans 16 amino acids. In nucleotides, the CDR3 is TGTGCCTCTCGGGGGACAGGGGGCGCAGCGGCGTATGGCTACACCTTC. It specifies CASRGTGGAAAYGYTF.

A single count supports this clone. The genes are TRBV14 and TRBJ2-5; no firm D call. The V end was cut by 4 bases, the J end by 6 bases, with 15 bases between. CDR1 is SGHDN, CDR2 FVKESK, per germline. The CDR3 extends over 14 amino acids. The CDR3 region is CASSLWSVQQTQYF. The CDR3 DNA sequence: TGTGCCAGCAGCCTATGGTCAGTCCAGCAGACCCAGTACTTC.

The chain uses TRBV5-1 and TRBJ2-1; 10 positions match TRBD2. J gave up 7 bases and V 2 bases, and 6 bases lay outside the gene matches. This CDR3 comprises 15 residues. Germline CDR1 is SGHRS and CDR2 is YFSETQ. Here the CDR3 DNA reads TGCGCCAGCAGCTTTAGTGGTAGCGGGGGGAATGAGCAGTTCTTC. It codes for CASSFSGSGGNEQFF. Combining the CDR3 with reference TRBV5-1 and TRBJ2-1 gives the whole variable domain KAGVTQTPRYLIKTRGQQVTLSCSPISGHRSVSWYQQTPGQGLQFLFEYFSETQRNKGNFPGRFSGRQFSNSRSEMNVSTLELGDSALYLCASSFSGSGGNEQFFGPGTRLTVL.

A note on this clone: A read error may explain this, as a much larger clone is one base away. Other DNA sequences in the sample encode the same CDR3. This sequence joins TRBV18 and TRBJ2-7, with TRBD2 matching over 14 bases. This CDR3 is 19 amino acids long. Germline assignment: CDR1 KGHSH and CDR2 LQKENI. The trim removed 0 bases at V and 5 bases at J, leaving 12 bases unmatched. CDR3: CASSPPYSGLAGDLNEQYF. CDR3 nucleotide sequence: TGTGCCAGCTCACCACCCTACTCGGGACTAGCGGGAGATTTAAACGAGCAGTACTTC.

The gene calls are TRBV5-6 and TRBJ2-3; D possibly corresponds to TRBD1 (5 bases). The germline CDR1 and CDR2 sequences are SGHDT and YYEEEE. The length of the CDR3 is 13 residues. Trimming shortened V by 1 base and J by 4 bases, and 7 bases separated the two germline ends. The CDR3 DNA reads TGTGCCAGCAGCTTGCAGGGCTCAGATACGCAGTATTTT. It translates to CASSLQGSDTQYF. The whole variable domain, filled in from reference TRBV5-6 and TRBJ2-3, reads DAGVTQSPTHLIKTRGQQVTLRCSPKSGHDTVSWYQQALGQGPQFIFQYYEEEERQRGNFPDRFSGHQFPNYSSELNVNALLLGDSALYLCASSLQGSDTQYFGPGTRLTVL.

The chain is built from TRBV18 and TRBJ1-4; no firm D call. This CDR3 spans 12 amino acids. V was trimmed by 4 bases and J by 5 bases, leaving 5 bases between them. Germline CDR1 is KGHSH and CDR2 is LQKENI. This CDR3 is CASSRRNEKLFF. DNA of the CDR3: TGTGCCAGCTCACGGCGGAATGAAAAACTGTTTTTT. Full variable domain (missing parts from reference TRBV18 and TRBJ1-4): NAGVMQNPRHLVRRRGQEARLRCSPMKGHSHVYWYRQLPEEGLKFMVYLQKENIIDESGMPKERFSAEFPKEGPSILRIQQVVRGDSAAYFCASSRRNEKLFFGSGTQLSVL.

This clone turned up a few times. The rearrangement uses TRBV7-2 and TRBJ1-2, with a tentative D call TRBD1 (6 bases). This CDR3 has 13 residues. From germline, CDR1 is SGHTA and CDR2 FQGNSA. V shed 1 base and J shed 5 bases, with 8 bases lying between them. The CDR3 DNA reads TGTGCCAGCAGCTTAGACCAGGGGTATGGCTACACCTTC. Translation gives CASSLDQGYGYTF. Variable domain in full (rest from reference TRBV7-2 and TRBJ1-2): GAGVSQSPSNKVTEKGKDVELRCDPISGHTALYWYRQSLGQGLEFLIYFQGNSAPDKSGLPSDRFSAERTGGSVSTLTIQRTQQEDSAVYLCASSLDQGYGYTFGSGTRLTVV.

This chain connects TRBV7-2 to TRBJ2-1; the D is unclear. Germline assignment: CDR1 SGHTA and CDR2 FQGNSA. V shed 5 bases and J shed 8 bases, with 13 bases lying between them. The CDR3 is 13 amino acids. As DNA, the CDR3 is TGTGCCAGCAGCCGAAACAGCCCCCATGAGCAGTTCTTC. Translation gives CASSRNSPHEQFF. Drawing the rest from reference TRBV7-2 and TRBJ2-1, the complete variable domain is GAGVSQSPSNKVTEKGKDVELRCDPISGHTALYWYRQSLGQGLEFLIYFQGNSAPDKSGLPSDRFSAERTGGSVSTLTIQRTQQEDSAVYLCASSRNSPHEQFFGPGTRLTVL.

Remarks on this clone: A much larger clone differs from this one at a single base, so this may be a read error. This sequence joins TRBV11-2 and TRBJ2-1; D is uncertain. The ends were cut back, 4 bases at V and 3 bases at J, with 1 base in the middle. The CDR3 covers 11 residues. CDR1 and CDR2 (germline): SGHAT, FQNNGV. The DNA for the CDR3 is TGTGCCAGCAGCTACTACAATGAGCAGTTCTTC. Residues: CASSYYNEQFF.